This TCR beta chain was sequenced for a study of siplizumab effects on memory and regulatory T cells (dated by TCRdb to the late 2010s). Regarding the complete study: The effect of the anti-CD2 antibody siplizumab on alloreactive T-cell subsets was examined in allogeneic mixed lymphocyte reactions constructed from human PBMCs.

CDR1 and CDR2, per the germline V gene, are KGHSH and LQKENI. The CDR3 measures 15 amino acids from cysteine to phenylalanine. Only the CDR3 portion is preserved as DNA: 45 bases, with reading frame beginning at the first base. After removal of 1 base from V and 8 bases from J, the junction retains 9 bases not matched to a gene. General study outcomes and caveats: Unstimulated naive T cells appeared to be more diverse than memory T cells, and naive cells seemed to make a substantial contribution to the alloresponse. The cumulative frequency of alloreactive sequences that could be traced back to unstimulated CD4+ memory T cells was significantly reduced by siplizumab. Roughly 80-97% of proliferating CD4+ or CD8+ clones could not be assigned a naive or memory phenotype. Whether proliferating Tregs from siplizumab cultures actually had suppressive function was not functionally confirmed. In reactions with siplizumab, an average of approximately 69% of mappable alloreactive CD4+ clones were Treg-derived, compared with 25% to 30% in control reactions. Because sequences below about 10^-5 frequency were poorly captured, only a minor fraction of alloreactive clones could be mapped to unstimulated subsets.

As for this clone: Which antigen it targets is not known. It has no much larger one-base neighbor in the sample; base qualities were not kept.

TCRbeta CDR3 sequencing was performed on sorted unstimulated T cells and on proliferating T cells recovered from mixed lymphocyte reactions. Fresh whole blood from 9 to 11 HLA-typed healthy donors was used to isolate PBMCs. Unstimulated CD4+ non-regulatory T cells were FACS-sorted to map the origin of alloreactive clones. To prepare the library, the immunoSEQ multiplex PCR assay was applied. Each sample had some 10^5 TCR templates assayed by the deep sequencing platform. Genomic DNA extracted from sorted T cells was used for TCRbeta CDR3 sequencing. For the original study's pipeline: The R programming language was used for clonal analysis of TCRbeta CDR3 data. Comparing unstimulated samples against CFSE-low samples taken after the reaction was how alloreactive CD4+ and CD8+ clones were defined. Regulatory or non-regulatory origin was assigned to alloreactive CD4+ clones by matching of sequences to sorted unstimulated Treg and non-Treg repertoires. The immuneACCESS repertoire file appears here via TCRdb, limited to in-frame rearrangements. These files lack a portion of the clones; in checked studies, under half of the deficit traces to unresolved V genes, and the cause of the others is not known. The DNA was the basis for D and trimming; V, J and clone size are from that table. For this sample there are over 95,000 clones; 93% appear just once. The ten largest clones take up over 0.15% of the sample.

The V gene is TRBV18 and the J gene is TRBJ1-2, with 8 bases matching TRBD1. The specimen was non-Treg CD4+ T cells sorted from blood. Read against the paper, the sample's cell subset or site label means: FACS-sorted unstimulated CD4+ non-regulatory T cells. This sequence originates from a human donor in good health. The CDR3 corresponds to CASSPLDRVGFGYTF. The nucleotide sequence reads TGTGCCAGCTCACCACTGGACAGGGTAGGCTTCGGCTACACCTTC.